This T cell receptor (beta chain) was retrieved from a study of T cell responses to AZD1222 COVID-19 vaccine. Data came from immunoSEQ multiplex PCR; TCRdb stores just in-frame clones and leaves some out. The sample holds about 64,000 clones, 80% seen once. The germline gives CDR1 MNHEY, CDR2 SVGEGT. Trimming left V 4 bases short and J 6 bases short, with 24 bases between. The CDR3 is 17 amino acids. Study-level findings and limits: Targets within unmutated variant regions were reportedly found for nearly half of spike-specific TCRs.

This clone was seen a few times. As yet, its antigen is unknown. J is TRBJ2-5 and V is TRBV6-2 or TRBV6-3; D assignment may be TRBD1 or TRBD2 (5 bases each). The starting material was peripheral blood, obtained 28 days after the second AZD1222 dose. The sequence was collected from an adult who received the AZD1222 COVID-19 vaccine. The CDR3 DNA reads as TGTGCCAGCAGTTCTAGTACCTACTCTGTGGGGGTGCAGACCCAGTACTTC. It translates to CASSSSTYSVGVQTQYF.